These T cell receptor beta chains were read from a single sample in a study of regulatory T cells in long-lasting Graves disease. A single record per CDR3 protein comes from TCRdb applying MiXCR to the multiplex PCR reads. The sample includes about 660,000 distinct CDR3 sequences, approximately 29% of them seen just once. Material: peripheral blood mononuclear cells (PBMCs), obtained when the disease was refractory, from a patient treated with antithyroid drugs. The receptor source for this set is a female donor with Graves disease. The CDR3 runs from the conserved cysteine through the conserved F or W. Fields, in order: V gene, clone size, D gene, J gene, CDR3 protein, CDR3 DNA. The D gene is left open where the match is weak. The size of a clone is reported for some rows only, either as once, few or many, or as a class for expanded clones.

TRBV5-1	NA	TRBD2	TRBJ2-3	CASSFSGRDAQYF	TGCGCCAGCAGCTTTAGCGGGCGCGATGCGCAGTATTTT
TRBV11-1	many	NA	TRBJ1-1	CASSWRRDTEAFF	TGTGCCAGCAGCTGGCGCCGGGACACTGAAGCTTTCTTT
TRBV6-1	many	NA	TRBJ2-2	CASRQGPGELFF	TGTGCCAGCAGGCAGGGGCCAGGGGAGCTGTTTTTT
TRBV29-1	NA	NA	TRBJ1-1	CSARDLSGEAFF	TGCAGCGCTAGGGACCTTTCGGGCGAAGCTTTCTTT
TRBV7-9	few	NA	TRBJ1-1	CASSLVVAGDNTEAFF	TGTGCCAGCAGCTTAGTAGTGGCCGGAGATAACACTGAAGCTTTCTTT
TRBV20-1	NA	NA	TRBJ1-6	CSARFDYNSPLHF	TGCAGTGCCCGCTTCGACTATAATTCACCCCTCCACTTT
TRBV28	many	NA	TRBJ1-2	CASTNLYGYTF	TGTGCCAGCACCAACCTCTATGGCTACACCTTC
TRBV15	few	NA	TRBJ2-5	CATSRDGGLQETQYF	TGTGCCACCAGCAGAGACGGGGGCCTCCAAGAGACCCAGTACTTC
TRBV20-1	few	TRBD1	TRBJ1-2	CSASRTGGTGYTF	TGCAGTGCTAGCAGGACAGGGGGTACTGGCTACACCTTC
TRBV7-2	NA	NA	TRBJ1-2	CASSLTSNCGYTF	TGTGCCAGCAGCTTGACCTCTAACTGTGGCTACACCTTC
TRBV25-1	few	NA	TRBJ1-4	CASSERNPGMANEKLFF	TGTGCCAGCAGTGAACGGAACCCGGGAATGGCTAATGAAAAACTGTTTTTT
TRBV10-3	NA	TRBD2	TRBJ2-5	CATASGREQETQYF	TGTGCCACAGCTAGCGGGAGGGAGCAAGAGACCCAGTACTTC
TRBV27	NA	NA	TRBJ1-1	CASSLHRNTEAFF	TGTGCCAGCAGTTTACATAGGAACACTGAAGCTTTCTTT
TRBV29-1	NA	NA	TRBJ1-2	CSVADGHYGYTF	TGCAGCGTTGCGGACGGGCACTATGGCTACACCTTC
TRBV30	NA	NA	TRBJ1-1	CAWRSRENTEAFF	TGTGCCTGGAGGAGCAGGGAGAACACTGAAGCTTTCTTT
TRBV7-3	few	NA	TRBJ2-7	CASSSGPQQVHEQYF	TGTGCCAGCAGCTCCGGGCCCCAGCAGGTCCACGAGCAGTACTTC
TRBV9	few	NA	TRBJ1-6	CASSVDAYRSPLHF	TGTGCCAGCAGCGTAGATGCGTACCGGTCACCCCTCCACTTT
TRBV4-1	NA	NA	TRBJ1-1	CASSQVAGDTEAFF	TGCGCCAGCAGCCAAGTCGCAGGGGACACTGAAGCTTTCTTT
TRBV6-5	many	NA	TRBJ1-1	CASSYKDNTEAFF	TGTGCCAGCAGTTACAAGGACAACACTGAAGCTTTCTTT
TRBV6-5	NA	TRBD2	TRBJ2-1	CASSWMTSGSRYNEQFF	TGTGCCAGCAGTTGGATGACTAGCGGGAGCCGTTACAATGAGCAGTTCTTC
TRBV6-1	few	NA	TRBJ2-3	CASSQSPPGGSSSTDTQYF	TGTGCCAGCAGCCAATCACCCCCGGGCGGATCCTCTAGCACAGATACGCAGTATTTT
TRBV29-1	few	TRBD1	TRBJ1-2	CSVEDPGQGYYGYTF	TGCAGCGTTGAAGATCCGGGACAGGGGTACTATGGCTACACCTTC
TRBV18	few	NA	TRBJ1-6	CASSPPLRGDSPLHF	TGTGCCAGCTCACCACCGTTGCGGGGGGATTCACCCCTCCACTTT
TRBV6-4	few	TRBD2	TRBJ2-5	CASSYSSAGGQETQYF	TGTGCCAGCAGTTACTCGAGCGCGGGGGGCCAAGAGACCCAGTACTTC
TRBV29-1	NA	NA	TRBJ2-7	CSTQETYEQYF	TGCAGTACTCAGGAGACCTACGAGCAGTACTTC
TRBV20-1	once	TRBD2	TRBJ2-5	CSAQQGLANQETQYF	TGCAGTGCCCAGCAGGGACTAGCGAACCAAGAGACCCAGTACTTC
TRBV9	NA	TRBD2	TRBJ2-2	CASSVSLAGGANTGELFF	TGTGCCAGCAGCGTTTCACTAGCGGGAGGTGCGAACACCGGGGAGCTGTTTTTT